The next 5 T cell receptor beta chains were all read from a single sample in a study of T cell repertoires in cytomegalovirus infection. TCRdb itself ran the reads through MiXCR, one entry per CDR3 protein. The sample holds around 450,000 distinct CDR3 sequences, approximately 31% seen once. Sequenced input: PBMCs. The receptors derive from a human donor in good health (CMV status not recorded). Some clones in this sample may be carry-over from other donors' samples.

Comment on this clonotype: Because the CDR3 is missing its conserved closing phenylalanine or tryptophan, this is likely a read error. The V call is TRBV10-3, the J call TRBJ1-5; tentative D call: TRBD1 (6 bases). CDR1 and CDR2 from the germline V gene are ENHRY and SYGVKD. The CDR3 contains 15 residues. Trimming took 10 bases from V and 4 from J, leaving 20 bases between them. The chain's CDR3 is CATHPGDNRNQPQHC. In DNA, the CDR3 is TGTGCCACCCACCCCGGGGACAACCGGAATCAGCCCCAGCATTGT.

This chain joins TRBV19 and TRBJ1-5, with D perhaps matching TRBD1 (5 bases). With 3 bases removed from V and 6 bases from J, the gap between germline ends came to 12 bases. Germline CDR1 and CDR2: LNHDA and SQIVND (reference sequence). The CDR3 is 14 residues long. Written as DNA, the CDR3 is TGTGCCAGTAGTATTCTCGGCGGGGGTCAGCCCCAGCATTTT. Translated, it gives CASSILGGGQPQHF.

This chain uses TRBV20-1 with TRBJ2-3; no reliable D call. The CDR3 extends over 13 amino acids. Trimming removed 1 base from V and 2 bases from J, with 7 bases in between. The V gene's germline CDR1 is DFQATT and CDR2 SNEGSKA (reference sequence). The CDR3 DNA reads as TGCAGTGCTAGAGGTCTAGACACAGATACGCAGTATTTT. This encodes CSARGLDTDTQYF.

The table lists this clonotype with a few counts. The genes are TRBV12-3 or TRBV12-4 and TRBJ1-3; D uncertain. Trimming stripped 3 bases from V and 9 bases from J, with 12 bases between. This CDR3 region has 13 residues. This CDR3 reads CASSFKTPATIYF. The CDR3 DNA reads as TGTGCCAGCAGTTTCAAGACTCCTGCCACCATATATTTT.

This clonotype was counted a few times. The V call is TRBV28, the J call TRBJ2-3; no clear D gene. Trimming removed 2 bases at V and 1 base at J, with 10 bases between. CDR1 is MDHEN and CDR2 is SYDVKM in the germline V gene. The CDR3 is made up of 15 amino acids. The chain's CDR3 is CASSLSLGGTDTQYF. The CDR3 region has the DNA TGTGCCAGCAGTTTAAGTCTGGGCGGCACAGATACGCAGTATTTT.